The source of this T cell receptor (beta chain) is a study of blood T cells in healthy people across ages. A second PCR of 7 to 11 cycles used a sample-barcoded 5' primer and a J-beta primer mix. One entry per CDR3 protein, called by TCRdb with MiXCR from the 5' RACE reads. The sample consists of under 800,000 distinct CDR3 sequences, roughly 20% of them appearing once. V gave up 5 bases and J gave up 5 bases, with 16 bases separating them. The length of the CDR3 is 15 residues. From germline, CDR1 is SGHVS and CDR2 FQNEAQ. This clonotype was counted a few times. This sequence joins TRBV7-8 and TRBJ1-5; possibly TRBD1 for D (5 bases). Sequenced input: blood. The receptor was isolated from a man aged 65 to 85 in good health. The CDR3 loop reads CASSRDGAWDQPQHF. The CDR3 DNA is TGTGCCAGCAGCCGAGACGGGGCTTGGGATCAGCCCCAGCATTTT.